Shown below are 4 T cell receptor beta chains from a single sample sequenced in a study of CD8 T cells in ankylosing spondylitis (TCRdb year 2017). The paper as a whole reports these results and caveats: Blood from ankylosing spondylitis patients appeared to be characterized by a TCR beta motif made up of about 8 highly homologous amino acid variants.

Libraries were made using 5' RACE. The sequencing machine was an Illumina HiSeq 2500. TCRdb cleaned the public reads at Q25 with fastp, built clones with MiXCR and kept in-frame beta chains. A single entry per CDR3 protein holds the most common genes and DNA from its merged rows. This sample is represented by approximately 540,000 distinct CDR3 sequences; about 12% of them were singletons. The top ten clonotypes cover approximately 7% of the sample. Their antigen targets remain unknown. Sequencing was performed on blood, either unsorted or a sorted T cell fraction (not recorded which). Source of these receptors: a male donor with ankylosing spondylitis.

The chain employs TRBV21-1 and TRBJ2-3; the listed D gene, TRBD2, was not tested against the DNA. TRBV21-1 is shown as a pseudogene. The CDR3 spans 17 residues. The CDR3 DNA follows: TGTGCCAGCAGCAATGTCCGACTAGGTGGGGATGAGGATACGCAGTATTTT. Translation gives CASSNVRLGGDEDTQYF.

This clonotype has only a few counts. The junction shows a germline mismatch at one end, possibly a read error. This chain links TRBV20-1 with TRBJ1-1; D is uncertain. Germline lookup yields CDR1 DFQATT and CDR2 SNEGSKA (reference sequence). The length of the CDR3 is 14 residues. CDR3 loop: CSASGGPMNTEAFF. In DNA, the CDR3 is TGCAGTGCTAGTGGAGGACCTATGAATACTGAAGCTTTCTTT.

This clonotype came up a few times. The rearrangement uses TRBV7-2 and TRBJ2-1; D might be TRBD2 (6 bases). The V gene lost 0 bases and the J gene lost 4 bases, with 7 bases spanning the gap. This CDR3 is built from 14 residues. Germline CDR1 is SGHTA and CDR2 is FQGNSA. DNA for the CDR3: TGTGCCAGCAGCTTAGCGCTAGCGTACAATGAGCAGTTCTTC. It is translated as CASSLALAYNEQFF.

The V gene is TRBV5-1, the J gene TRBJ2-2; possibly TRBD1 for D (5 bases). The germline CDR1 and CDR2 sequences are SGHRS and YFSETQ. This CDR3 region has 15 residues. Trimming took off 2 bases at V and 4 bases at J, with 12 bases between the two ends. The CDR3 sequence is CASSFSGDSTGELFF. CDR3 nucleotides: TGCGCCAGCAGCTTCTCTGGCGACAGCACCGGGGAGCTGTTTTTT.